Presented here are 15 T cell receptor beta chains from one specimen sequenced in a study of T cell responses to AZD1222 COVID-19 vaccine. The protocol was immunoSEQ multiplex PCR, while the TCRdb copy is restricted to in-frame clones and leaves out a portion. The repertoire table contains some 150,000 clones. The material sequenced was peripheral blood. These receptors were collected from an adult in good health.

The rearrangement uses TRBV5-1 and TRBJ1-2; D ambiguous. V was cut by 4 bases and J by 0 bases, with 10 bases left in between. CDR3 length: 14 residues. Germline V gene lookup returns CDR1 SGHRS and CDR2 YFSETQ. CDR3 in amino acids: CASSAGPPNYGYTF. The CDR3 DNA sequence: TGCGCCAGCAGCGCGGGCCCTCCTAACTATGGCTACACCTTC. Complete variable domain (other parts from reference TRBV5-1 and TRBJ1-2): KAGVTQTPRYLIKTRGQQVTLSCSPISGHRSVSWYQQTPGQGLQFLFEYFSETQRNKGNFPGRFSGRQFSNSRSEMNVSTLELGDSALYLCASSAGPPNYGYTFGSGTRLTVV.

This chain uses TRBV28 with TRBJ1-5; no reliable D call. CDR3 length equals 12 residues. With 1 base removed from V and 9 bases from J, the gap between germline ends came to 7 bases. Germline-derived CDR1 and CDR2 are MDHEN and SYDVKM. CDR3 region: CASSLLGRPQHF. The CDR3 nucleotides read TGTGCCAGCAGTTTATTGGGTAGGCCCCAGCATTTT.

The V gene is TRBV7-3, the J gene TRBJ2-3, with 7 bases matching TRBD2. This CDR3 has 16 residues. The V gene's germline CDR1 is SGHTA and CDR2 FQGTGA. Trimming at V came to 1 base and at J to 0 bases, leaving 4 bases not matched to a gene. CDR3 sequence (DNA): TGTGCCAGCAGCTTAAATTACGGGGGGAGCACAGATACGCAGTATTTT. This encodes CASSLNYGGSTDTQYF.

The chain has TRBV28 and TRBJ1-3; D is perhaps TRBD1 (6 bases). The CDR3 spans 18 residues. The V and J ends lost 4 bases and 0 bases respectively, with 19 bases between them. Germline values: CDR1 MDHEN, CDR2 SYDVKM. The CDR3 region is CASSSQRGRGVSGNTIYF. The CDR3, as DNA: TGTGCCAGCAGTTCCCAGAGGGGGAGGGGGGTCTCTGGAAACACCATATATTTT. The whole variable domain, remainder taken from reference TRBV28 and TRBJ1-3, is DVKVTQSSRYLVKRTGEKVFLECVQDMDHENMFWYRQDPGLGLRLIYFSYDVKMKEKGDIPEGYSVSREKKERFSLILESASTNQTSMYLCASSSQRGRGVSGNTIYFGEGSWLTVV.

The J gene is TRBJ1-1, the V gene TRBV6-5; the D is unclear. CDR1 and CDR2 (germline): MNHEY, SVGAGI. The CDR3 extends over 13 amino acids. Trimming left V 4 bases short and J 1 base short, with 7 bases between. The CDR3 reads CASSFWQNTEAFF. The CDR3 bases are TGTGCCAGCAGTTTTTGGCAGAACACTGAAGCTTTCTTT.

V and J are TRBV3-1 (or the pseudogene TRBV3-2) and TRBJ1-6; D is undetermined. The germline V gene has CDR1 LGHDT and CDR2 YNNKEL (reference sequence). CDR3 length: 16 amino acids. Trimming pared 2 bases from V and 3 bases from J, leaving 11 bases between. This chain's CDR3 is CASSQSRLDYNSPLHF. For the CDR3, the DNA is TGTGCCAGCAGCCAAAGTCGGCTAGACTATAATTCACCCCTCCACTTT.

The CDR3 spells CASSSTLRGGTEAFF. CDR3 coding DNA: TGTGCCAGCAGCTCGACGTTAAGGGGGGGAACTGAAGCTTTCTTT. The chain employs TRBV7-8 and TRBJ1-1; tentatively, D is TRBD1 (6 bases). V lost 4 bases and J lost 5, with 17 bases in between. Germline V CDR1 and CDR2: SGHVS, FQNEAQ. This CDR3 is built from 15 residues.

The rearrangement links TRBV4-3 to TRBJ2-7, with 7 bases matching TRBD1. Germline V gene data show CDR1 as LGHNA and CDR2 as YSLEER. The CDR3 is made up of 19 amino acids. V dropped 0 bases and J dropped 3; count of bases not matched to a gene: 17. The CDR3 nucleotides are TGCGCCAGCAGCCAAGATCTTTTTTTAAGAACAGGGGTTAACTACGAGCAGTACTTC. It codes for CASSQDLFLRTGVNYEQYF.

This chain joins TRBV20-1 and TRBJ1-1; D gene unclear. CDR1 DFQATT and CDR2 SNEGSKA come from the germline V gene (reference sequence). The V end was cut by 3 bases, the J end by 10 bases, with 12 bases between. CDR3 size: 11 residues. The CDR3 spells CSARETVGAFF. Written as DNA, the CDR3 is TGCAGTGCTAGGGAAACGGTAGGAGCTTTCTTT.

The chain couples TRBV9 to TRBJ2-7; the match to TRBD2 covers 10 bases. Germline CDR1 SGDLS, CDR2 YYNGEE. Trimming at V came to 0 bases and at J to 2 bases, leaving 2 bases not matched to a gene. The CDR3 consists of 15 residues. This chain's CDR3 is CASSVASGGAYEQYF. In DNA form, the CDR3 reads TGTGCCAGCAGCGTAGCTAGCGGGGGAGCCTACGAGCAGTACTTC. Based on the CDR3 plus reference TRBV9 and TRBJ2-7, the full variable domain is DSGVTQTPKHLITATGQRVTLRCSPRSGDLSVYWYQQSLDQGLQFLIQYYNGEERAKGNILERFSAQQFPDLHSELNLSSLELGDSALYFCASSVASGGAYEQYFGPGTRLTVT.

CDR3 protein: CATKPTGTDSYEQYF. For the CDR3, the DNA is TGTGCCACCAAACCTACCGGGACAGACTCCTACGAGCAGTACTTC. The V and J genes are TRBV19 and TRBJ2-7, with 7 bases matching TRBD1. Germline CDR1 LNHDA, CDR2 SQIVND (reference sequence). The CDR3 loop spans 15 amino acids. V shed 10 bases, J shed 0 bases, and the junction held 12 bases outside the gene matches.

The chain carries TRBV9 and TRBJ1-3; unclear D gene. Germline V CDR1 and CDR2: SGDLS, YYNGEE. The V end lost 0 bases, the J end lost 3 bases, and 13 bases lay between the germline ends. The CDR3 contains 16 residues. CDR3: CASSVGGNQVGNTIYF. DNA of the CDR3: TGTGCCAGCAGCGTAGGAGGTAACCAGGTTGGAAACACCATATATTTT. Full variable domain (rest looked up from reference TRBV9 and TRBJ1-3): DSGVTQTPKHLITATGQRVTLRCSPRSGDLSVYWYQQSLDQGLQFLIQYYNGEERAKGNILERFSAQQFPDLHSELNLSSLELGDSALYFCASSVGGNQVGNTIYFGEGSWLTVV.

This rearrangement joins TRBV11-1 to TRBJ2-3, with 13 bases lining up with TRBD2. Trimming cost V 5 bases and J 5 bases; bases outside gene matches: 7. Germline V gene lookup returns CDR1 SGHAT and CDR2 FQDESV (reference sequence). CDR3 length equals 16 residues. CDR3 residues: CASSKTSGGALDTQYF. Here the CDR3 DNA reads TGTGCCAGCAGCAAAACTAGCGGGGGGGCCTTAGATACGCAGTATTTT.

This chain joins TRBV19 and TRBJ2-7; 11 positions agree with TRBD1. V dropped 11 bases and J dropped 4; count of bases not matched to a gene: 7. CDR1 LNHDA and CDR2 SQIVND come from the germline V gene (reference sequence). There are 13 residues in the CDR3. CDR3 region: CARTDRGLYEQYF. The CDR3 DNA follows: TGTGCCCGAACGGACAGGGGGCTATACGAGCAGTACTTC.

J is TRBJ1-5 and V is TRBV5-1; TRBD1 agrees at 7 bases. The V and J ends lost 0 bases and 3 bases, in that order; junction bases with no gene match: 6. CDR3 length: 16 amino acids. Germline loops: CDR1 SGHRS, CDR2 YFSETQ. The CDR3 DNA sequence: TGCGCCAGCAGCTTGGCGGGCAGGGGGGTCAATCAGCCCCAGCATTTT. This gives the protein CASSLAGRGVNQPQHF.